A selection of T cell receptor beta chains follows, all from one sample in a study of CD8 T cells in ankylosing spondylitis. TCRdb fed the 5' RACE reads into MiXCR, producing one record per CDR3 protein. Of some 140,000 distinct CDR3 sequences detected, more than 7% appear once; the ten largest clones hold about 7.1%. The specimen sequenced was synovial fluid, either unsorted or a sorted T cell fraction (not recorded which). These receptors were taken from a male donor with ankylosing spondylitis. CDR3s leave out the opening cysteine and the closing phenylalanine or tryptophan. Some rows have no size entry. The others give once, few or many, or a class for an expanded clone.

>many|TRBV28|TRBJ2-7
ASSSGTSGSQHEQY
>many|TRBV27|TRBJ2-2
ASSRGWNTGELF
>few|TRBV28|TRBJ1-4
AGKGASNEKLF
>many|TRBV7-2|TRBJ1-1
ASSLTMNTEAF
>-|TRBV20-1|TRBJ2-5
SAITSATSGETQY
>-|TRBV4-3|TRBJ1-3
ASSQARTAKSSGNTIY
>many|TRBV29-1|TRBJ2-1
SVSTGNEQF
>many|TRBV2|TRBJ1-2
ASSLGTYGYT
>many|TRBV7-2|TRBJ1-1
ASSPTQGQAF
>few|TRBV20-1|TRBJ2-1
SARDRSGQGTNEQF
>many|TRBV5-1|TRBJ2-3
ASSRTSGGLSTDTQY
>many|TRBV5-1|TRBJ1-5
ASSVGDGSQPQH
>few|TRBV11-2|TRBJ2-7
ASRVGGLSYEQY
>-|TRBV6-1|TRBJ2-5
ASSLTPTQETQY
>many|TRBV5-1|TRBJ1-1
ASSLWATMNTEAF
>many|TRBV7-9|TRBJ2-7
ASTTLDWSSYEQY
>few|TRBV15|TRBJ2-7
ATSRDPHLGEQY
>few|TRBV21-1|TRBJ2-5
ASSKGDRAQETQY
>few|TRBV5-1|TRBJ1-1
ASSLEMGTEAF
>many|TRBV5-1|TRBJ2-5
ASKGSGTQY
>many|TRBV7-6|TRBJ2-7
ASSPSRDNEQY
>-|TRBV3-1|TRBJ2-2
ASSQRDRGLF
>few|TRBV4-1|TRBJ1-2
ASSLGTERGGIYGYT
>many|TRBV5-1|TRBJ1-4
ASSPQSNEKLF
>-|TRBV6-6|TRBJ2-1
ASSYGVDEQF
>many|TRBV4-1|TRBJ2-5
ASSQRETQY
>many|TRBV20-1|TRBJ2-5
SARDRNQETQY
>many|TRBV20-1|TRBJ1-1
VIPGEENTEAF